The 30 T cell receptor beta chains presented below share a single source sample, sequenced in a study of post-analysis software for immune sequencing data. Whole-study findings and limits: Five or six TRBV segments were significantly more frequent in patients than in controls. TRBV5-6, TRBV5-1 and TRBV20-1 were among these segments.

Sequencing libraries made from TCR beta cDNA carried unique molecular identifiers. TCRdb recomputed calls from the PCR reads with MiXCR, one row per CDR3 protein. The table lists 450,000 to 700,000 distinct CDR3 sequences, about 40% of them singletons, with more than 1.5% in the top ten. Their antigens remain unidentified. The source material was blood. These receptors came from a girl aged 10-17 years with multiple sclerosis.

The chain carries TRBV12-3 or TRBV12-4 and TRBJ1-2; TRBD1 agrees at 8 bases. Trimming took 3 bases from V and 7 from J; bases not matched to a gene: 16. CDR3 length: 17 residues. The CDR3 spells CASSLSGFGQGEAGYTF. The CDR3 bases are TGTGCCAGCAGTTTGTCAGGTTTCGGACAGGGTGAGGCTGGCTACACCTTC.

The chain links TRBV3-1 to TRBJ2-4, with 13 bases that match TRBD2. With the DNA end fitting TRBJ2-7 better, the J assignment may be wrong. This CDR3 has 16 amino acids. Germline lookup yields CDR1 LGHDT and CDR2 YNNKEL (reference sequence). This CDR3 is CASSHRLAGGLYEQYF. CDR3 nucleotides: TGTGCCAGCAGCCATCGACTAGCGGGAGGCCTCTACGAGCAGTACTTC.

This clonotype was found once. The CDR3 sequence is CASSSRGSRANYGYTF. The CDR3 nucleotides read TGCGCCAGCAGCTCCCGGGGCAGCCGAGCTAACTATGGCTACACCTTC. V and J are TRBV4-1 and TRBJ1-2; D might be TRBD1 (5 bases). Trimming took off 5 bases at V and 0 bases at J, with 16 bases between the two ends. The germline V gene has CDR1 MGHRA and CDR2 YSYEKL. CDR3 length equals 16 residues.

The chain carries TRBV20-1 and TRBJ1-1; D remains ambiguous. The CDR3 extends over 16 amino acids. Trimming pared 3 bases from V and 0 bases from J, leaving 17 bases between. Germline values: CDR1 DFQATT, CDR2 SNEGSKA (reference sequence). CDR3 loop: CSASSSGRGLNTEAFF. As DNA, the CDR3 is TGCAGTGCTAGTTCTAGCGGGAGAGGTTTGAACACTGAAGCTTTCTTT.

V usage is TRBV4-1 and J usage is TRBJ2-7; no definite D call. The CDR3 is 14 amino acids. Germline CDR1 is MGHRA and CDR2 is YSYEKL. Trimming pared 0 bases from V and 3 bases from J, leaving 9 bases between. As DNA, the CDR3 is TGCGCCAGCAGCCAAGACACGAACGTCTACGAGCAGTACTTC. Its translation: CASSQDTNVYEQYF.

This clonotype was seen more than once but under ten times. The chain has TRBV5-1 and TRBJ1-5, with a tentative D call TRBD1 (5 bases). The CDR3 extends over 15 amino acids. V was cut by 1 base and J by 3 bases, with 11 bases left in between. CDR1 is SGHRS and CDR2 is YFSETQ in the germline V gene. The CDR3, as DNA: TGCGCCAGCAGCTTGAGCCCGGGGCCCAATCAGCCCCAGCATTTT. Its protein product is CASSLSPGPNQPQHF.

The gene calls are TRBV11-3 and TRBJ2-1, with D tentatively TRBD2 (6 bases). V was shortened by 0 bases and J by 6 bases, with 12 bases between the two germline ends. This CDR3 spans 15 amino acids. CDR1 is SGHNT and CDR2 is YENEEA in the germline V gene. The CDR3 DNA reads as TGTGCCAGCAGCTTAGATGGGGGGAGCCTCAATGAGCAGTTCTTC. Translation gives CASSLDGGSLNEQFF.

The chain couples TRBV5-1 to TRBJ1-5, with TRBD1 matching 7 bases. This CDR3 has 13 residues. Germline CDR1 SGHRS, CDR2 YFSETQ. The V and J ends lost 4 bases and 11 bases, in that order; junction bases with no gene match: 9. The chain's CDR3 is CASSLKIGTAQHF. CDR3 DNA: TGCGCCAGCAGCCTGAAAATTGGGACAGCCCAGCATTTT.

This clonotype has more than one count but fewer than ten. The CDR3 region has the DNA TGCAGCGTCCGACAGGCAGATACGCAGTATTTT. It specifies CSVRQADTQYF. The chain couples TRBV29-1 to TRBJ2-3; tentative D call: TRBD1 (6 bases). The CDR3 consists of 11 residues. Per germline, CDR1 SQVTM and CDR2 ANQGSEA. Trimming took 6 bases from V and 4 from J, leaving 8 bases between them.

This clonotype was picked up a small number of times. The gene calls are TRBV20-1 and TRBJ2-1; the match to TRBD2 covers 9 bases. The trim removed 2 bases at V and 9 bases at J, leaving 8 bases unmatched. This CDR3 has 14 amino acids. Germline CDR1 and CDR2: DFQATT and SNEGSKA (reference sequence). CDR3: CSARLAGDRSEQFF. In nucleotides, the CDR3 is TGCAGTGCTAGATTAGCGGGAGATCGGAGTGAGCAGTTCTTC.

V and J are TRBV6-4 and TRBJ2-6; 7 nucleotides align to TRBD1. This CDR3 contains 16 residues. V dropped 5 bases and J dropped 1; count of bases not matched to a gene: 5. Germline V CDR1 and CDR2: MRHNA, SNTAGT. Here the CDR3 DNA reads TGTGCCAGCAGTCCCCACAGGGGTTCTGGGGCCAACGTCCTGACTTTC. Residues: CASSPHRGSGANVLTF.

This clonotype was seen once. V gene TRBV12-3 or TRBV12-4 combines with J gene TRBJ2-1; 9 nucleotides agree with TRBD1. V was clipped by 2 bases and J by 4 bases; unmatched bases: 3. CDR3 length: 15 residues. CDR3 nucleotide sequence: TGTGCCAGCAGTTTAAGACAGGGGGAGTACAATGAGCAGTTCTTC. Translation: CASSLRQGEYNEQFF.

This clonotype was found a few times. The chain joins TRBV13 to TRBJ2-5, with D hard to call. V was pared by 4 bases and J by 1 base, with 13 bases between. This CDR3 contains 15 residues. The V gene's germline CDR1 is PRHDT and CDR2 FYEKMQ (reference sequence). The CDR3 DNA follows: TGTGCCAGCAGCTCCCGGAGCACCTTCCAAGAGACCCAGTACTTC. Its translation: CASSSRSTFQETQYF.

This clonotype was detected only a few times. The chain's CDR3 is CSARDMTGGDQTQYF. The CDR3 region has the DNA TGCAGTGCTAGAGATATGACGGGGGGGGATCAGACCCAGTACTTC. The chain carries TRBV20-1 and TRBJ2-5, with 8 bases lining up with TRBD2. There are 15 residues in the CDR3. V was clipped by 0 bases and J by 6 bases; unmatched bases: 9. Looked up from germline, CDR1 is DFQATT and CDR2 is SNEGSKA (reference sequence).

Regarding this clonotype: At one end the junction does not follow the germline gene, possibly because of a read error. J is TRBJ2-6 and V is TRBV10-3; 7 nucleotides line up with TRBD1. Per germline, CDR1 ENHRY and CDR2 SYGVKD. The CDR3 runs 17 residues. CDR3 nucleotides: TGTGCCATCAGTGAGGGTCAGAAGGGGGCTGGGGCCAACGTCCAGACTTTC. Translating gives CAISEGQKGAGANVQTF.

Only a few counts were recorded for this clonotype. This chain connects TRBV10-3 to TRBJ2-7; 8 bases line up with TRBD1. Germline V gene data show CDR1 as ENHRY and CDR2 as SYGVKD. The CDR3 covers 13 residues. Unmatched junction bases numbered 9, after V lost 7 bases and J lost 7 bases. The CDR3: CAITGQGGGEQYF. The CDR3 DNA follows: TGTGCCATCACCGGACAGGGAGGCGGTGAGCAGTACTTC.

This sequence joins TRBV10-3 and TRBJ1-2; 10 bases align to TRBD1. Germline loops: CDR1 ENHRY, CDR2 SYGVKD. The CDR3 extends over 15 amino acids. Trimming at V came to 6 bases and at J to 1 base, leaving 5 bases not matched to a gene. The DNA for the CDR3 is TGTGCCATCAGGATCCGGGACAGGGGTAACTATGGCTACACCTTC. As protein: CAIRIRDRGNYGYTF.

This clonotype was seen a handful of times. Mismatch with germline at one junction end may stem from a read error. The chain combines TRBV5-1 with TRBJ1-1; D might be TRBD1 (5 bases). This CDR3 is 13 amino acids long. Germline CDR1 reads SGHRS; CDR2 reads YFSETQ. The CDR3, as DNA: TGTGCCAGCAGTTTGAACGGGGGCACTGAAGCTTTCTTT. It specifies CASSLNGGTEAFF.

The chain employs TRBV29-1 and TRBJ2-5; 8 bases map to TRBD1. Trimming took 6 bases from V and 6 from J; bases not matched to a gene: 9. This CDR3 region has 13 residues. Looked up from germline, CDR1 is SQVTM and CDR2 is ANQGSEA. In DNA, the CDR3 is TGCAGCGTCGCGGGACAGGCCGTTAAGACCCAGTACTTC. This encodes CSVAGQAVKTQYF. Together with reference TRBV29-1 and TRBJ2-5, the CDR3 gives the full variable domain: SAVISQKPSRDICQRGTSLTIQCQVDSQVTMMFWYRQQPGQSLTLIATANQGSEATYESGFVIDKFPISRPNLTFSTLTVSNMSPEDSSIYLCSVAGQAVKTQYFGPGTRLLVL.

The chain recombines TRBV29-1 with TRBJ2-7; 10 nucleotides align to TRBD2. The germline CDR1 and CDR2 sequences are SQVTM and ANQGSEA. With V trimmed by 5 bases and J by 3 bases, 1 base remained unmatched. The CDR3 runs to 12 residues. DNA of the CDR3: TGCAGCGTTCGACTAGCGGGCTACGAGCAGTACTTC. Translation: CSVRLAGYEQYF.

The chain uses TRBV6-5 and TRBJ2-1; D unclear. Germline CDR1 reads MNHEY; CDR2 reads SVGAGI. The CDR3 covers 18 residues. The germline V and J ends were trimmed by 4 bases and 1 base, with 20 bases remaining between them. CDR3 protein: CASSSGANLVGSYNEQFF. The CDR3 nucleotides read TGTGCCAGCAGTTCAGGAGCGAATCTGGTGGGTTCCTACAATGAGCAGTTCTTC.

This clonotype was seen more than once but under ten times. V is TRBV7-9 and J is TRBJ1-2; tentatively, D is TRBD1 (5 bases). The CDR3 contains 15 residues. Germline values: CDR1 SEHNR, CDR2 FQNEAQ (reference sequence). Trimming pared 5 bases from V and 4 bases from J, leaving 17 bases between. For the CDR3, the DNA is TGTGCCAGCAGCCCGACAGCGTCAAGGGTCTATGGCTACACCTTC. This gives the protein CASSPTASRVYGYTF.

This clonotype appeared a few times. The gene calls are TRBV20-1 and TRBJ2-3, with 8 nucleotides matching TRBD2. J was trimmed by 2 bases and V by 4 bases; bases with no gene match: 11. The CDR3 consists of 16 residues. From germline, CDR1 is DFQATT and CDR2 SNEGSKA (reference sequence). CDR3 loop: CSATIRGGPSTDTQYF. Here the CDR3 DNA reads TGCAGTGCTACGATACGCGGGGGGCCTTCCACAGATACGCAGTATTTT.

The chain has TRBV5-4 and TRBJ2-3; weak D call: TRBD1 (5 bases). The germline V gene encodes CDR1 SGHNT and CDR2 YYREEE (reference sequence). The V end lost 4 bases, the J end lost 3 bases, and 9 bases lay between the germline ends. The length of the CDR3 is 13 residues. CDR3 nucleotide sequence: TGTGCCAGCAGCCTTCGACAGACAGATACGCAGTATTTT. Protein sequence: CASSLRQTDTQYF.

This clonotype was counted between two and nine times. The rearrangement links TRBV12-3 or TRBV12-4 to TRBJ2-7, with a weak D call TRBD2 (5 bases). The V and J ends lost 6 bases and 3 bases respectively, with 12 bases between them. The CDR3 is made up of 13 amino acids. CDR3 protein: CASSLGEFYEQYF. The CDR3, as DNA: TGTGCCAGCAGCTTGGGAGAGTTCTACGAGCAGTACTTC.

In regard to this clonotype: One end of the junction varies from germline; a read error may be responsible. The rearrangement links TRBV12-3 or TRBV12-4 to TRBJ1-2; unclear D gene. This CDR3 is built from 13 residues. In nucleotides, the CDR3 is TGTGCCAGCAGTTTCCAAGCTAACAATGGCTACACCTTC. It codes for CASSFQANNGYTF.

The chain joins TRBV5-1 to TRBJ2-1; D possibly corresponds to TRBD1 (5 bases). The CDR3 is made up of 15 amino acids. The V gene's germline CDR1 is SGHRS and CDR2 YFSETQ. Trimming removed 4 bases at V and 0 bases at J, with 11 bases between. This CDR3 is CASSLYRSSYNEQFF. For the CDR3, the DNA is TGCGCCAGCAGCCTGTACAGGAGCTCCTACAATGAGCAGTTCTTC. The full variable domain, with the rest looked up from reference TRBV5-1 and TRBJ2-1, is KAGVTQTPRYLIKTRGQQVTLSCSPISGHRSVSWYQQTPGQGLQFLFEYFSETQRNKGNFPGRFSGRQFSNSRSEMNVSTLELGDSALYLCASSLYRSSYNEQFFGPGTRLTVL.

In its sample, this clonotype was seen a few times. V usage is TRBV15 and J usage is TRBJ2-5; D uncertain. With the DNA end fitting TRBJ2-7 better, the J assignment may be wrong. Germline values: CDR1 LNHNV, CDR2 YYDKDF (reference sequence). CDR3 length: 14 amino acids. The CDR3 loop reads CATSPVASPYEQYF. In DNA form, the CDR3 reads TGTGCCACCAGCCCCGTGGCTTCTCCGTACGAGCAGTACTTC.

CDR3 amino acids: CASSQHQRDRGGGYTF. The DNA for the CDR3 is TGCGCCAGCAGCCAGCATCAAAGAGACAGGGGAGGCGGCTACACCTTC. The chain joins TRBV4-1 to TRBJ1-2; 8 nucleotides line up with TRBD1. Losses at the gene ends were 3 bases for V and 8 bases for J; bases not matched to a gene: 14. This CDR3 has 16 amino acids. Germline V gene lookup returns CDR1 MGHRA and CDR2 YSYEKL.

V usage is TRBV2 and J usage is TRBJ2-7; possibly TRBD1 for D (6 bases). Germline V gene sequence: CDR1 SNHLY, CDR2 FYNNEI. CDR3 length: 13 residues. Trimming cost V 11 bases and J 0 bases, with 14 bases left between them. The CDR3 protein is CAGTRDNSYEQYF. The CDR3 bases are TGTGCCGGCACCCGGGACAACTCCTACGAGCAGTACTTC.